The 13 T cell receptor beta chains presented below share a single source sample, sequenced in a study of blood T cell repertoires in COVID-19. TCRdb's copy holds only in-frame clones and misses some; the assay was immunoSEQ multiplex PCR. Found here are about 74,000 clones, approximately 83% of them singletons; the top ten hold 40% to 50%. Material: peripheral blood. These receptor sequences come from an elderly man with acute or convalescent COVID-19.

The chain employs TRBV7-2 and TRBJ2-1; 9 nucleotides match TRBD2. The CDR3 length is 14 residues. Germline CDR1 and CDR2: SGHTA and FQGNSA. Germline trimming cut 4 bases from V and 7 bases from J; bases unmatched to any gene: 5. Here the CDR3 DNA reads TGTGCCAGCAGCTCCCTAGGACTAGCGAATGAGCAGTTCTTC. It yields the protein CASSSLGLANEQFF. The whole variable domain, filled in from reference TRBV7-2 and TRBJ2-1, reads GAGVSQSPSNKVTEKGKDVELRCDPISGHTALYWYRQSLGQGLEFLIYFQGNSAPDKSGLPSDRFSAERTGGSVSTLTIQRTQQEDSAVYLCASSSLGLANEQFFGPGTRLTVL.

The V gene is TRBV7-2, the J gene TRBJ2-7; 7 bases fit TRBD1. The CDR3 covers 14 residues. The germline V gene encodes CDR1 SGHTA and CDR2 FQGNSA. V gave up 2 bases and J gave up 2 bases; unmatched junction bases: 3. The CDR3 protein is CASSLNRGTYEQYF. The CDR3 nucleotides are TGTGCCAGCAGCTTAAACAGGGGAACCTACGAGCAGTACTTC. The variable domain in full, completed from reference TRBV7-2 and TRBJ2-7, reads GAGVSQSPSNKVTEKGKDVELRCDPISGHTALYWYRQSLGQGLEFLIYFQGNSAPDKSGLPSDRFSAERTGGSVSTLTIQRTQQEDSAVYLCASSLNRGTYEQYFGPGTRLTVT.

The gene calls are TRBV7-9 and TRBJ1-2; 7 positions agree with TRBD1. Looked up from germline, CDR1 is SEHNR and CDR2 is FQNEAQ (reference sequence). This CDR3 region has 14 residues. V lost 5 bases, J lost 4 bases, and 7 bases stayed unmatched. The chain's CDR3 is CASSNQGVGYGYTF. DNA for the CDR3: TGTGCCAGCAGCAATCAGGGGGTCGGCTATGGCTACACCTTC.

In the case of this clone: A read error is likely here: a far larger clone is one base away. The rearrangement joins TRBV19 to TRBJ1-1; tentative D call: TRBD1 (5 bases). Deletions cut 7 bases from V and 1 base from J, with 22 bases between. The CDR3 is 17 residues long. Germline V gene sequence: CDR1 LNHDA, CDR2 SQIVND (reference sequence). The DNA for the CDR3 is TGTGCCAGTATTATCCCGGGGGGGGGACTCGGGAACACTGAAGCTTTCTTT. Amino acids: CASIIPGGGLGNTEAFF.

The chain couples TRBV7-8 to TRBJ2-7, with 9 nucleotides matching TRBD2. The V gene end was trimmed by 1 base and the J gene end by 6 bases; junction bases not matched to a gene: 16. Germline V lookup: CDR1 SGHVS, CDR2 FQNEAQ. CDR3 length: 18 amino acids. For the CDR3, the DNA is TGTGCCAGCAGCTTAGAAGGTGGAGCGGGAGGTACTCCTTTCGAGCAGTACTTC. It translates to CASSLEGGAGGTPFEQYF.

This clone was picked up a small number of times. The chain recombines TRBV3-1 (or the pseudogene TRBV3-2) with TRBJ1-4; 7 bases fit TRBD1. The germline V gene has CDR1 LGHDT and CDR2 YNNKEL (reference sequence). With V trimmed by 5 bases and J by 3 bases, 6 bases remained unmatched. This CDR3 contains 15 residues. The CDR3 spells CASSYTGVPNEKLFF. DNA of the CDR3: TGTGCCAGCAGCTACACAGGGGTTCCTAATGAAAAACTGTTTTTT.

This clone has only a few counts. The V gene is TRBV4-3, the J gene TRBJ1-5; 7 bases align to TRBD1. The V and J ends lost 0 bases and 6 bases, in that order; junction bases with no gene match: 5. The length of the CDR3 is 15 residues. Per the germline V gene, CDR1 is LGHNA and CDR2 is YSLEER. The CDR3 reads CASSQEHRGSQPQHF. CDR3 DNA sequence: TGCGCCAGCAGCCAAGAACACAGGGGCAGTCAGCCCCAGCATTTT.

The chain is built from TRBV7-2 and TRBJ2-1, with 7 nucleotides matching TRBD2. There are 16 residues in the CDR3. V lost 6 bases to trimming and J lost 2 bases; unmatched junction nucleotides: 10. Looked up from germline, CDR1 is SGHTA and CDR2 is FQGNSA. The CDR3 DNA reads as TGTGCCAGCAGTTTTTCGGCGGGAGTGCCCTACAATGAGCAGTTCTTC. Protein product: CASSFSAGVPYNEQFF. The variable domain in full, with the rest retrieved from reference TRBV7-2 and TRBJ2-1, is GAGVSQSPSNKVTEKGKDVELRCDPISGHTALYWYRQSLGQGLEFLIYFQGNSAPDKSGLPSDRFSAERTGGSVSTLTIQRTQQEDSAVYLCASSFSAGVPYNEQFFGPGTRLTVL.

The V and J genes are TRBV20-1 and TRBJ2-7, with 7 bases that match TRBD1. The CDR3 length is 11 residues. Germline V gives CDR1 DFQATT, CDR2 SNEGSKA (reference sequence). The ends lost 6 bases at V and 4 bases at J; junction bases unmatched: 3. CDR3 DNA: TGCAGTGCCATGGACAGGTACGAGCAGTACTTC. It codes for CSAMDRYEQYF.

The chain is built from TRBV5-1 and TRBJ1-1, with D perhaps matching TRBD1 (5 bases). The V end was cut by 5 bases, the J end by 1 base, with 12 bases between. There are 14 residues in the CDR3. Looked up from germline, CDR1 is SGHRS and CDR2 is YFSETQ. The CDR3 spells CASRRDRRNTEAFF. DNA of the CDR3: TGCGCCAGCAGACGCGACAGACGGAACACTGAAGCTTTCTTT.

CDR3 DNA sequence: TGTGCCAGCAGCCGCGGGGATTCACCCCTCCACTTT. It specifies CASSRGDSPLHF. V gene TRBV4-2 combines with J gene TRBJ1-6; no clear D. The CDR3 contains 12 residues. Germline-derived CDR1 and CDR2 are LGHNA and YNFKEQ. The V end lost 4 bases, the J end lost 8 bases, and 6 bases lay between the germline ends.

V and J are TRBV10-3 and TRBJ2-1, with 10 bases matching TRBD2. Losses at the gene ends were 4 bases for V and 8 bases for J; bases not matched to a gene: 5. Germline assignment: CDR1 ENHRY and CDR2 SYGVKD. This CDR3 spans 14 amino acids. DNA for the CDR3: TGTGCCATCAGTGCGGGACTAGCGCGGGATGAGCAGTTCTTC. Translating it yields CAISAGLARDEQFF.

The chain couples TRBV5-1 to TRBJ1-3; D ambiguous. Trimming cost V 1 base and J 0 bases, with 14 bases left between them. Germline-derived CDR1 and CDR2 are SGHRS and YFSETQ. This CDR3 region has 17 residues. The CDR3 loop is CASSLSSGQASGNTIYF. The DNA for the CDR3 is TGCGCCAGCAGCTTGAGTTCTGGGCAGGCCTCTGGAAACACCATATATTTT.